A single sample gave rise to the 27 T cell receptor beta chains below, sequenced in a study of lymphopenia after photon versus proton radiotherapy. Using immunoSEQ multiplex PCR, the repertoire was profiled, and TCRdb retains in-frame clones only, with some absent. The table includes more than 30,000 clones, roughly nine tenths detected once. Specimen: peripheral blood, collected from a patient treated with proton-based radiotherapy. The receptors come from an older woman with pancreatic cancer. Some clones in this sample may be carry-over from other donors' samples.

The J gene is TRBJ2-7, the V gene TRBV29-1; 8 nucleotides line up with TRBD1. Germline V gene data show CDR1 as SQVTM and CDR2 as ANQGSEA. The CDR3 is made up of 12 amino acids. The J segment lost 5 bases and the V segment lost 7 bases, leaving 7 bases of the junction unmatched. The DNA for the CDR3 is TGCAGCGCCCCCGGGACAGGTGACGAGCAGTACTTC. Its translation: CSAPGTGDEQYF.

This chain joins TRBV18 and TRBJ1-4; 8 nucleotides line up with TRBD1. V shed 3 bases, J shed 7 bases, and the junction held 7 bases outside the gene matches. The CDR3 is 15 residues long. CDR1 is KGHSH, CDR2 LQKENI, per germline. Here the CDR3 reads CASSPAQGAGEKLFF. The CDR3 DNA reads TGTGCCAGCTCACCGGCTCAGGGGGCAGGTGAAAAACTGTTTTTT.

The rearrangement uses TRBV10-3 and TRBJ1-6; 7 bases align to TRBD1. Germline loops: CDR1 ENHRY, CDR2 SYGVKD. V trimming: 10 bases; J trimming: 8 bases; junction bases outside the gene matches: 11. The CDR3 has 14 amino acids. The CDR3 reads CATKGDSDYSPLHF. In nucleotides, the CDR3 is TGTGCCACCAAGGGGGACAGTGATTATTCACCCCTCCACTTT.

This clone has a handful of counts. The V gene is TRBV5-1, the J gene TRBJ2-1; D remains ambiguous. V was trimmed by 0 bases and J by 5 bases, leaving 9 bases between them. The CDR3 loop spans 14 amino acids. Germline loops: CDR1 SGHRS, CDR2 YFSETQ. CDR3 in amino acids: CASSLVSVNNEQFF. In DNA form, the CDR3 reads TGCGCCAGCAGCTTGGTGTCAGTAAACAATGAGCAGTTCTTC.

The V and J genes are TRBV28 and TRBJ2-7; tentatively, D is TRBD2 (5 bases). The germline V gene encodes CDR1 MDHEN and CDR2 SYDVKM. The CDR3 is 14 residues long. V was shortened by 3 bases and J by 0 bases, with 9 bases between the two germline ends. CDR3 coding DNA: TGTGCCAGCAGTTTGTTAGACTACTCCTACGAGCAGTACTTC. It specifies CASSLLDYSYEQYF.

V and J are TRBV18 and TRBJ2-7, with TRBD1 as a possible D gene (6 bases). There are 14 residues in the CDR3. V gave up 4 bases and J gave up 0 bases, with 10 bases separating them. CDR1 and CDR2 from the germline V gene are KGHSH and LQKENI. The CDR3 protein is CASSLDRNSYEQYF. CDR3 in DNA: TGTGCCAGCTCACTCGACAGGAACTCCTACGAGCAGTACTTC.

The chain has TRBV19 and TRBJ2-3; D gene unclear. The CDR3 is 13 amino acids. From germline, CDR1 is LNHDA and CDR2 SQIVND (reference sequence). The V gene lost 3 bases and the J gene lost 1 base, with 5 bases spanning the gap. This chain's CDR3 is CASSMSGTDTQYF. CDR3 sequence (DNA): TGTGCCAGTAGTATGTCGGGCACAGATACGCAGTATTTT.

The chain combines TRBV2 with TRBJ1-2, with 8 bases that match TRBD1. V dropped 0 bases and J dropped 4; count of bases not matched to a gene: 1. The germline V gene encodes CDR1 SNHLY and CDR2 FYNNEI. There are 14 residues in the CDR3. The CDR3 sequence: CASSEARGLYGYTF. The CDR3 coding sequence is TGTGCCAGCAGTGAAGCCAGGGGGCTCTATGGCTACACCTTC.

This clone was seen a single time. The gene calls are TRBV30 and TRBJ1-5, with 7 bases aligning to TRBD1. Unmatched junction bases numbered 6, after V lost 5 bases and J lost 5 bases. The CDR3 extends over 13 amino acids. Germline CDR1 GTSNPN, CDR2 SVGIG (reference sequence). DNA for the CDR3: TGTGCCTGGGGTGACAGGGCCGATCAGCCCCAGCATTTT. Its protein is CAWGDRADQPQHF.

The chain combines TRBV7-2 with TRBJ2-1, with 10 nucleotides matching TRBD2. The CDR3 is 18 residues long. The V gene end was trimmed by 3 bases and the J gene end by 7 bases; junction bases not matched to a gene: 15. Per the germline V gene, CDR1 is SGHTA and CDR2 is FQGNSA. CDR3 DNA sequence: TGTGCCAGCAGCTTCCTAGGGGGGGTAGCGGGAGGTGGGAATGAGCAGTTCTTC. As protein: CASSFLGGVAGGGNEQFF. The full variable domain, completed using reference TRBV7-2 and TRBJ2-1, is GAGVSQSPSNKVTEKGKDVELRCDPISGHTALYWYRQSLGQGLEFLIYFQGNSAPDKSGLPSDRFSAERTGGSVSTLTIQRTQQEDSAVYLCASSFLGGVAGGGNEQFFGPGTRLTVL.

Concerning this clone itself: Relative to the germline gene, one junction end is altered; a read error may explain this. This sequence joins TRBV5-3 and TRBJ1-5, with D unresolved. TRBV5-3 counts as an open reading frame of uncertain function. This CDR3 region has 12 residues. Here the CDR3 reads CASSFDSQPQHF. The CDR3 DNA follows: TGTGCCAGCAGCTTCGACTCTCAGCCCCAGCATTTT.

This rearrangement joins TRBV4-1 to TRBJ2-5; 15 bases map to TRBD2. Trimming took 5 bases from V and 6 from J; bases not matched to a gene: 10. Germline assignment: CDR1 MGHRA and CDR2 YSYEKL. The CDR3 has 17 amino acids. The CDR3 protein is CASSGGLAGGVLKTQYF. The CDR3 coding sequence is TGCGCCAGCAGCGGTGGACTAGCGGGAGGGGTTCTGAAGACCCAGTACTTC.

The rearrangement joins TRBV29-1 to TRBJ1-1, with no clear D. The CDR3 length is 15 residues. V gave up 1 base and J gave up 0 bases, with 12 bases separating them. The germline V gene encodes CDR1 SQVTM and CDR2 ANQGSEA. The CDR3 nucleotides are TGCAGCGTTGAAGCACCGTTAGGGATGAACACTGAAGCTTTCTTT. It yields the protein CSVEAPLGMNTEAFF.

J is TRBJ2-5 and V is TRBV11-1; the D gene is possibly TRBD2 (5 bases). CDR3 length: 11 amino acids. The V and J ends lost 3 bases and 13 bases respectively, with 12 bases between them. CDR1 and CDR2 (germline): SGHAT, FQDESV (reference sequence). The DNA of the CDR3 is TGTGCCAGCAGCTTGGGCGGGTCCGGGTACTTC. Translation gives CASSLGGSGYF.

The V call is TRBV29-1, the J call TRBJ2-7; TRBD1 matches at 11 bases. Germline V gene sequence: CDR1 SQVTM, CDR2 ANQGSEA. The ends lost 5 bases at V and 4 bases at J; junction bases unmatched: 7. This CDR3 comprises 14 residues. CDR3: CSVRQWDRGYEQYF. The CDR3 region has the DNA TGCAGCGTTCGGCAGTGGGACAGGGGGTACGAGCAGTACTTC.

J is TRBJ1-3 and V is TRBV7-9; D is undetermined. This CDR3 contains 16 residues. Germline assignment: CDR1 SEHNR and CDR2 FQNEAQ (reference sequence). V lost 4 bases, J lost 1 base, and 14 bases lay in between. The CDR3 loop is CASSWEAPRSGNTIYF. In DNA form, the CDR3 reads TGTGCCAGCAGCTGGGAGGCCCCAAGGTCTGGAAACACCATATATTTT.

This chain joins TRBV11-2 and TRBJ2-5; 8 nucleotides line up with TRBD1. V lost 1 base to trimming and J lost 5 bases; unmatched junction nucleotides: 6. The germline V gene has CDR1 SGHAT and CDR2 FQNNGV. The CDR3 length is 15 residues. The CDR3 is CASSLGQGLEETQYF. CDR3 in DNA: TGTGCCAGCAGCTTAGGACAGGGGTTGGAGGAGACCCAGTACTTC.

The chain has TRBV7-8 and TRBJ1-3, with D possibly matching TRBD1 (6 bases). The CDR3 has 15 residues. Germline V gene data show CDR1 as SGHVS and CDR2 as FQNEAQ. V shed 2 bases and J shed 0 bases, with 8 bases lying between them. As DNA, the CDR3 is TGTGCCAGCAGCTTATCAGGGGTCTCTGGAAACACCATATATTTT. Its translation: CASSLSGVSGNTIYF. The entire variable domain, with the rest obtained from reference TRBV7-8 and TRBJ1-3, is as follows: GAGVSQSPRYKVAKRGQDVALRCDPISGHVSLFWYQQALGQGPEFLTYFQNEAQLDKSGLPSDRFFAERPEGSVSTLKIQRTQQEDSAVYLCASSLSGVSGNTIYFGEGSWLTVV.

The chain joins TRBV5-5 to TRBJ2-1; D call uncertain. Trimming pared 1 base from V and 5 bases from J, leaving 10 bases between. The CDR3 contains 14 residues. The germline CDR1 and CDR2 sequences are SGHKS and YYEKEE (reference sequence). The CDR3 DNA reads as TGTGCCAGCAGCTTGTTTGAACAGAACAATGAGCAGTTCTTC. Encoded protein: CASSLFEQNNEQFF.

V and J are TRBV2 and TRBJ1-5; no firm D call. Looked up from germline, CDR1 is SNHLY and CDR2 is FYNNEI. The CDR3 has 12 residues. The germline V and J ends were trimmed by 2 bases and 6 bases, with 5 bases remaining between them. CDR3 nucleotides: TGTGCCAGCAGTGAATTTGTTCAGCCCCAGCATTTT. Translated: CASSEFVQPQHF.

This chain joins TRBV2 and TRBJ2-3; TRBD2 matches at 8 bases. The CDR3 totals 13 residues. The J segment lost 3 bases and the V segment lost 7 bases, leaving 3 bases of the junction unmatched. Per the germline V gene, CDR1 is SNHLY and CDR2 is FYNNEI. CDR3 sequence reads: CASTPSGTDTQYF. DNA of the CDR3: TGTGCCAGCACGCCTAGCGGGACAGATACGCAGTATTTT.

The CDR3 region has the DNA TGTGCCAGCAGCCGGACGTACCGGGGCAATTCACCCCTCCACTTT. Protein sequence: CASSRTYRGNSPLHF. The chain employs TRBV5-8 and TRBJ1-6; D might be TRBD1 (5 bases). Germline V lookup: CDR1 SGHTS, CDR2 YDEGEE. This CDR3 has 15 residues. Trimming left V 4 bases short and J 7 bases short, with 15 bases between.

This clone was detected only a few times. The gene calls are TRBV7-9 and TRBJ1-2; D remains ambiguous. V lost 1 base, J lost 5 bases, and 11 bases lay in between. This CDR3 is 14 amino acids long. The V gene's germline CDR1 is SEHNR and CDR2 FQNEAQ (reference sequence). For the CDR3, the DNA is TGTGCCAGCAGCTTAGGGAGGGCGGAGTATGGCTACACCTTC. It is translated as CASSLGRAEYGYTF.

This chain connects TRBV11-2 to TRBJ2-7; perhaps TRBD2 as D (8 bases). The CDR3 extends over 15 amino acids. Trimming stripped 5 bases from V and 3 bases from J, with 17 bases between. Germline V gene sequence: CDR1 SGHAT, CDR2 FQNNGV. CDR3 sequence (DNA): TGTGCCAGCAGCACCTCGGGAGGGGGCGGCTACGAGCAGTACTTC. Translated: CASSTSGGGGYEQYF.

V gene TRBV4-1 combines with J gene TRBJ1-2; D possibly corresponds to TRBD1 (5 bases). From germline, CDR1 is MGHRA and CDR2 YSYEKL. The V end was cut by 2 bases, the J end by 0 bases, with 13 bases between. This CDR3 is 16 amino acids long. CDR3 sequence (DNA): TGCGCCAGCAGCCAACGCAGGGACGGTCCTAACTATGGCTACACCTTC. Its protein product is CASSQRRDGPNYGYTF.

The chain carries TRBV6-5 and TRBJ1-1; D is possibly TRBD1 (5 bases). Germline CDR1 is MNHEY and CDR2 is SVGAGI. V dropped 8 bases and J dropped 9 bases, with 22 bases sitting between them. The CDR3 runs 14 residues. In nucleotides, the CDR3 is TGTGCCAGCCGCGCCCAGGGTTCGGGCGTAAAAGCTTTCTTT. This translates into CASRAQGSGVKAFF.

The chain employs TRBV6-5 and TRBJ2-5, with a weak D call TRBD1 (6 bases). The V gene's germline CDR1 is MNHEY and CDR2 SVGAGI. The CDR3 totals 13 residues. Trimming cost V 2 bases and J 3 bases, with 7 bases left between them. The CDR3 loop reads CASSYHREETQYF. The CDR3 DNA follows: TGTGCCAGCAGTTACCACAGGGAAGAGACCCAGTACTTC.